One T cell receptor (beta chain) is described in this entry. A single record per CDR3 protein comes from TCRdb applying MiXCR to the 5' RACE reads. The profile shows about 240,000 distinct CDR3 sequences, 8% to 11% of them singletons. These data originate in a study of identical twins. The CDR3 extends over 14 amino acids. With V trimmed by 5 bases and J by 3 bases, 7 bases remained unmatched. Germline CDR1 reads LGHDT; CDR2 reads YNNKEL (reference sequence). The clonotype originates from a middle-aged man in good health. Sequenced material: memory T cells sorted from blood. V is TRBV3-1 and J is TRBJ2-7; TRBD2 agrees at 7 bases. CDR3 coding DNA: TGTGCCAGCAGCAGGCGGGAGATTGGCTACGAGCAGTACTTC. As protein: CASSRREIGYEQYF.